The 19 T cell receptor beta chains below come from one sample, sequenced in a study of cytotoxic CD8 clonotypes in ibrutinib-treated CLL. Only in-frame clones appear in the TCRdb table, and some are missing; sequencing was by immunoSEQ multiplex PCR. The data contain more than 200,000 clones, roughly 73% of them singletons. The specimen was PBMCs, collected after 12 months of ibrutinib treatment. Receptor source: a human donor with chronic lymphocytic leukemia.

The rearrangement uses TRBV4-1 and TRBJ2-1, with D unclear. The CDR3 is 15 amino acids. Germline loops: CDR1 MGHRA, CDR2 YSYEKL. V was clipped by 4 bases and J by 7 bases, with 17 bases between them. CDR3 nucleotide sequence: TGCGCCAGCAGCCTGTTTCGGCCGCGGCGGAATGAGCAGTTCTTC. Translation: CASSLFRPRRNEQFF.

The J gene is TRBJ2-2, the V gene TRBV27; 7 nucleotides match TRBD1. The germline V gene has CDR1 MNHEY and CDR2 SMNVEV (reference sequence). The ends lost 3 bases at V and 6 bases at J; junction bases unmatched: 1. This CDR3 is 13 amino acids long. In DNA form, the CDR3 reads TGTGCCAGCAGTTTCACAGGGGCCGGGGAGCTGTTTTTT. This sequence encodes CASSFTGAGELFF.

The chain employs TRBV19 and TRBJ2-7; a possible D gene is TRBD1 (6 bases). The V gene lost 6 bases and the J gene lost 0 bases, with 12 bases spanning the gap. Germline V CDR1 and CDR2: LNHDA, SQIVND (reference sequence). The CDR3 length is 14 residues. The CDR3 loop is CASSETGFSYEQYF. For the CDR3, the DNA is TGTGCCAGTAGCGAGACAGGTTTCTCCTACGAGCAGTACTTC.

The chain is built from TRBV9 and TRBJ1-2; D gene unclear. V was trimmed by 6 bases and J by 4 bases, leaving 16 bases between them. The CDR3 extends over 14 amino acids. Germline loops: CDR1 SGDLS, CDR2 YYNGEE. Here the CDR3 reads CASTGSVGGYGYTF. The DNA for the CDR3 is TGTGCCAGCACAGGTTCAGTGGGAGGCTATGGCTACACCTTC.

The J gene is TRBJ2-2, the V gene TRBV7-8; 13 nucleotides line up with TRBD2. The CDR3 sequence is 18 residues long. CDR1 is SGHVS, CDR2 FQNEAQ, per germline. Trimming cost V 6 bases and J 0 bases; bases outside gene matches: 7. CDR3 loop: CASRPGGLAGTNTGELFF. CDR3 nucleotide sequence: TGTGCCAGCAGGCCGGGGGGACTAGCGGGGACGAACACCGGGGAGCTGTTTTTT.

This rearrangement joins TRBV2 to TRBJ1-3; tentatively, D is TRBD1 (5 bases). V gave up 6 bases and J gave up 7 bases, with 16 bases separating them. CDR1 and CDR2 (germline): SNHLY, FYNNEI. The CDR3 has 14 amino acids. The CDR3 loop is CASSPDTLGNTIYF. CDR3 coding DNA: TGTGCCAGCAGCCCGGACACCCTAGGGAACACCATATATTTT.

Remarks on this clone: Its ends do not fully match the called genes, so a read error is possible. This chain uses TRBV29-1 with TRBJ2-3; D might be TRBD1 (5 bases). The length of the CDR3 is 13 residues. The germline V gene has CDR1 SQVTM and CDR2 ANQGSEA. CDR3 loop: CSVTGTGTDTQYF. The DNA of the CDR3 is TGCAGCGTGACCGGAACAGGCACGGATACGCAGTATTTT.

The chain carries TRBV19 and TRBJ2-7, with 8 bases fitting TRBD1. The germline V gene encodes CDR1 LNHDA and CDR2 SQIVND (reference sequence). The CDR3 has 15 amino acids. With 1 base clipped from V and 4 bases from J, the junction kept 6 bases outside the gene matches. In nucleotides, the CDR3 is TGTGCCAGTAGTATAGCCCCTGACAGGGGTTACGAGCAGTACTTC. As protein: CASSIAPDRGYEQYF.

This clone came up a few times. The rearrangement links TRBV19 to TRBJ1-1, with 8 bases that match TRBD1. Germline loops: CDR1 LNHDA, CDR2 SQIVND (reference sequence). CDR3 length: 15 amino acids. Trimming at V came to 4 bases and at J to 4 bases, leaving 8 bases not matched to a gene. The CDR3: CASSRDRGWGTEAFF. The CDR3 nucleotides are TGTGCCAGTAGTAGAGACAGGGGATGGGGCACTGAAGCTTTCTTT.

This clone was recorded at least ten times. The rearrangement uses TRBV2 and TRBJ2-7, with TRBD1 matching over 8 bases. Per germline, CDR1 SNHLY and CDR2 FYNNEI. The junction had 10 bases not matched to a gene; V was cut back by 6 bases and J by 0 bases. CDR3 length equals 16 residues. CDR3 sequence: CASRGSRTGSSYEQYF. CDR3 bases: TGTGCCAGCAGGGGTTCCCGGACAGGGAGCTCCTACGAGCAGTACTTC.

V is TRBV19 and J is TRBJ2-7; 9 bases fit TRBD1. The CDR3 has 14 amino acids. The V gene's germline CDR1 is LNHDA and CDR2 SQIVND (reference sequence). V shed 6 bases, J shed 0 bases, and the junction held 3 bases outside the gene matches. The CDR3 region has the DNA TGTGCCAGTAGGAAACAGGGGGCCTCCTACGAGCAGTACTTC. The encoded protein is CASRKQGASYEQYF.

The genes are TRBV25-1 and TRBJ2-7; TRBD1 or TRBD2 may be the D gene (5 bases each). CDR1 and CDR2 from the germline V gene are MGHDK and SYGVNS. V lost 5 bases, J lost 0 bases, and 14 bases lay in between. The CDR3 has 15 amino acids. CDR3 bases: TGTGCCAGCAGTCGAGTCGGGGCCCTCTCCTACGAGCAGTACTTC. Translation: CASSRVGALSYEQYF.

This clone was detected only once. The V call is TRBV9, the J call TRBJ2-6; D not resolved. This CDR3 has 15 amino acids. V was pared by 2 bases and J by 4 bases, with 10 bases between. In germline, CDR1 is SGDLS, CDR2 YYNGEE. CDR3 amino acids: CASSVELGGANVLTF. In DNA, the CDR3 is TGTGCCAGCAGCGTGGAACTGGGAGGGGCCAACGTCCTGACTTTC.

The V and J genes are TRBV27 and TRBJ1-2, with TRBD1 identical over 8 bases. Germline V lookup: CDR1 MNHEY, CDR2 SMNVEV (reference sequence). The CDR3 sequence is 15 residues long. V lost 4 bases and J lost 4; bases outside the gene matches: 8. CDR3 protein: CASSSPSQGAYGYTF. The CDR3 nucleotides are TGTGCCAGCAGTTCCCCCTCCCAGGGGGCCTATGGCTACACCTTC.

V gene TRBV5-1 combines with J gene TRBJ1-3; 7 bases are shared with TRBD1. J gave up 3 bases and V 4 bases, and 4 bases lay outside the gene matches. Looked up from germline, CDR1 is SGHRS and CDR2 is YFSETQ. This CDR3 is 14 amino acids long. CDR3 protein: CASSPGTDGNTIYF. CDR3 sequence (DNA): TGCGCCAGCAGCCCCGGGACAGATGGAAACACCATATATTTT.

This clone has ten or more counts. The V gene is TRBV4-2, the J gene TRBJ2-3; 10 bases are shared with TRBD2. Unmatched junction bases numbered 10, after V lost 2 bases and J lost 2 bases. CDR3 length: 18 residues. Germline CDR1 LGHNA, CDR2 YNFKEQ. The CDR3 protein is CASSQSDVSGGPTDTQYF. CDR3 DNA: TGTGCCAGCAGCCAAAGTGATGTTAGCGGGGGGCCCACAGATACGCAGTATTTT.

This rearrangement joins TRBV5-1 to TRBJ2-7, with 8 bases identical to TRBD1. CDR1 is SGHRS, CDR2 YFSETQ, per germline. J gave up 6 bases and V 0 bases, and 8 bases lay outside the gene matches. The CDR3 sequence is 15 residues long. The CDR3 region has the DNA TGCGCCAGCAGCTTGGCCGGACAGGGAGAGTCCGAGCAGTACTTC. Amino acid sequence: CASSLAGQGESEQYF.

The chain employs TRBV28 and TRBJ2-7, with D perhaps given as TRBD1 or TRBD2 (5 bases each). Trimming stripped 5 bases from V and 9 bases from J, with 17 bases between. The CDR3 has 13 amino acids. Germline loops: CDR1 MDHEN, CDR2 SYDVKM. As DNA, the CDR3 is TGTGCCAGCAGTCTGACAGCGGACCGGGGGCAGTACTTC. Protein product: CASSLTADRGQYF.

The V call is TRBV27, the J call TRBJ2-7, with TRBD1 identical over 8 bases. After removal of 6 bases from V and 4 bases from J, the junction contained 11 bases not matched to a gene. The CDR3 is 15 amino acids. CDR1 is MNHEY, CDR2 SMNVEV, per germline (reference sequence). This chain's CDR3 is CASRSRTGPRYEQYF. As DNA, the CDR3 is TGTGCCAGCAGATCCCGGACAGGGCCTAGGTACGAGCAGTACTTC.